A selection of T cell receptor beta chains follows, all from one sample in a study of molecular identifiers for immune sequencing clone quantification. TCRdb redid the calling of the PCR reads with MiXCR, one entry per CDR3 protein. The sample shows some 100,000 distinct CDR3 sequences, 36% of them seen only once. The sequenced material came from naive CD8+ T cells from blood, with Jurkat cell RNA spiked in. All receptors come from a human donor in good health. Some libraries in this study had Jurkat cell RNA spiked in. Both conserved end residues are part of each CDR3. The D gene is left open where the match is weak. Clone size is stated in some rows and not others, as once, few, many or a class when expanded.

D	size	V	J	CDR3	DNA
TRBD2	-	TRBV6-5	TRBJ2-3	CASQGLADTQYF	TGTGCCAGCCAGGGACTAGCGGATACGCAGTATTTT
-	-	TRBV6-6	TRBJ2-1	CASSYSQGIGEQFF	TGTGCCAGCAGTTACTCACAGGGAATTGGTGAGCAGTTCTTC
TRBD2	many	TRBV7-2	TRBJ2-3	CASRPLAGEGADTQYF	TGTGCCAGCAGACCTCTCGCGGGAGAGGGCGCAGATACGCAGTATTTT
-	many	TRBV20-1	TRBJ1-1	CSATGTENTEAFF	TGCAGTGCTACGGGGACGGAAAACACTGAAGCTTTCTTT
-	many	TRBV5-6	TRBJ1-1	CASSAGHGLIEAFF	TGTGCCAGCAGCGCGGGACACGGACTAATTGAAGCTTTCTTT
TRBD1	-	TRBV14	TRBJ2-7	CASGRDRVSYEQYF	TGTGCCAGCGGCCGGGACAGGGTCTCCTACGAGCAGTACTTC
-	many	TRBV7-2	TRBJ2-4	CASSLVASVLAKNIQYF	TGTGCCAGCAGCTTAGTAGCTAGCGTACTAGCCAAAAACATTCAGTACTTC
-	many	TRBV12-3/TRBV12-4	TRBJ1-5	CASSLYHPRQPQHF	TGTGCCAGCAGTTTATACCATCCTCGGCAGCCCCAGCATTTT
-	-	TRBV19	TRBJ2-5	CASSIYAEAETPYF	TGTGCCAGTAGTATTTATGCGGAAGCGGAGACCCCGTACTTC
-	many	TRBV5-6	TRBJ2-7	CASSLYGIGEQYF	TGTGCCAGCAGCTTGTATGGTATCGGGGAGCAGTACTTC
-	few	TRBV14	TRBJ1-1	CASSQWGYTEAFF	TGTGCCAGCAGCCAATGGGGGTACACTGAAGCTTTCTTT
-	-	TRBV12-3/TRBV12-4	TRBJ2-1	CASSLCLACAQFF	TGTGCCAGCAGTTTATGTCTAGCATGTGCGCAGTTCTTC
TRBD2	-	TRBV28	TRBJ2-1	CASSPYRTSGRNEQFF	TGTGCCAGCAGTCCCTACCGGACTAGCGGGAGGAATGAGCAGTTCTTC
-	-	TRBV4-3	TRBJ2-1	CASSQYLAGGPFNEQFF	TGCGCCAGCAGCCAATATCTAGCCGGAGGGCCGTTCAATGAGCAGTTCTTC
TRBD1	-	TRBV27	TRBJ2-7	CASSPRDRAAEQYF	TGTGCCAGCAGTCCGCGGGACAGGGCGGCCGAGCAGTACTTC
-	-	TRBV6-5	TRBJ2-7	CASSYTGQSYEQYF	TGTGCCAGCAGTTACACGGGACAATCCTACGAGCAGTACTTC
-	-	TRBV6-2/TRBV6-3	TRBJ1-1	CASSYASTGSEAFF	TGTGCCAGCAGTTACGCCTCGACAGGATCTGAAGCTTTCTTT
-	few	TRBV3-1	TRBJ2-5	CASSQEETQYF	TGTGCCAGCAGCCAAGAGGAGACCCAGTACTTC
TRBD1	-	TRBV27	TRBJ1-1	CASSIGTGVAEAFF	TGTGCCAGCAGTATCGGGACAGGGGTAGCTGAAGCTTTCTTT
-	-	TRBV12-3/TRBV12-4	TRBJ1-3	CASSLPRGEQGGYTIYF	TGTGCCAGCAGTCTACCTCGAGGGGAACAGGGAGGATACACCATATATTTT
TRBD2	many	TRBV7-9	TRBJ2-3	CASSKTSGSKEDTQYF	TGTGCCAGCAGCAAGACTAGCGGGAGTAAGGAGGATACGCAGTATTTT
-	-	TRBV9	TRBJ2-3	CASSVGTAGTQYF	TGTGCCAGCAGCGTCGGGACAGCGGGTACGCAGTATTTT
TRBD2	-	TRBV28	TRBJ2-7	CASTRLAAYEQYF	TGTGCCAGCACCCGACTAGCGGCCTACGAGCAGTACTTC
-	once	TRBV4-2	TRBJ1-2	CASSQMENMDSYYGYTF	TGTGCCAGCAGCCAAATGGAAAACATGGACTCCTACTATGGCTACACCTTC
-	-	TRBV18	TRBJ2-7	CASSGPSYEQYF	TGTGCCAGCTCGGGTCCTTCCTACGAGCAGTACTTC
-	many	TRBV10-3	TRBJ2-4	CAISEEGRAESIQYF	TGTGCCATCAGTGAGGAGGGTAGGGCCGAAAGCATTCAGTACTTC
-	-	TRBV4-2	TRBJ2-1	CASSQQLSGGGTKEQFF	TGTGCCAGCAGCCAACAACTTAGCGGTGGGGGAACAAAAGAGCAGTTCTTC
TRBD1	-	TRBV28	TRBJ2-3	CASSFTGARTDTQYF	TGTGCCAGCAGTTTCACAGGGGCGCGCACAGATACGCAGTATTTT
TRBD1	-	TRBV6-5	TRBJ2-1	CASSYSSTGTGPYKEQFF	TGTGCCAGCAGTTACTCATCCACCGGGACAGGCCCGTACAAAGAGCAGTTCTTC
-	-	TRBV2	TRBJ2-7	CASSGGGCFPYEQYF	TGTGCCAGCAGTGGAGGCGGGTGCTTCCCCTACGAGCAGTACTTC
-	-	TRBV4-3	TRBJ1-1	CASSQVWHPNTEAFF	TGCGCCAGCAGCCAAGTCTGGCATCCCAACACTGAAGCTTTCTTT
-	many	TRBV28	TRBJ1-5	CATRLGARLQHF	TGTGCCACCAGGCTAGGGGCGCGACTCCAGCATTTT
TRBD2	-	TRBV7-8	TRBJ2-7	CSAGADPYEQYF	TGCTCGGCGGGAGCCGATCCCTACGAGCAGTACTTC
-	many	TRBV5-1	TRBJ2-7	CASSLSLGEQYF	TGCGCCAGCAGCTTGAGTCTGGGGGAGCAGTACTTC
-	-	TRBV10-3	TRBJ2-7	CAISEPGGFEQYF	TGTGCCATCAGTGAGCCTGGAGGGTTTGAGCAGTACTTC
TRBD1	-	TRBV4-2	TRBJ2-5	CASRLGGAETQYF	TGTGCCAGCAGATTAGGGGGCGCCGAGACCCAGTACTTC
TRBD2	-	TRBV7-9	TRBJ2-3	CASSQAGTTDTQYF	TGTGCCAGCAGCCAAGCGGGAACCACAGATACGCAGTATTTT
TRBD2	-	TRBV19	TRBJ2-3	CASSLAGGPSDTQYF	TGTGCCAGTAGTCTAGCGGGAGGGCCGTCAGATACGCAGTATTTT
-	-	TRBV9	TRBJ1-5	CASSSTGRRNQPQHF	TGTGCCAGCAGCTCAACAGGGAGACGGAATCAGCCCCAGCATTTT
-	few	TRBV7-2	TRBJ2-7	CASSYRTAPSYEQYF	TGTGCCAGCAGCTACAGGACAGCGCCTTCCTACGAGCAGTACTTC
-	many	TRBV28	TRBJ2-7	CASSSDGPYEQYF	TGTGCCAGCAGCTCGGACGGACCCTACGAGCAGTACTTC
-	-	TRBV7-9	TRBJ1-5	CASSSTNSIQPQHF	TGTGCCAGCAGCTCCACAAATAGCATTCAGCCCCAGCATTTT
-	-	TRBV27	TRBJ2-2	CASSWGHTGELFF	TGTGCCAGCAGTTGGGGACACACCGGGGAGCTGTTTTTT